Below are 16 T cell receptor beta chains sequenced from a single sample in a study of lymphopenia after photon versus proton radiotherapy. Sequencing was performed with immunoSEQ multiplex PCR; in TCRdb, only in-frame clones are kept and a portion is missing. This table holds some 40,000 clones, about 93% found once. The sample in question was peripheral blood, obtained from a patient treated with photon-based radiotherapy. Receptors originate from a man aged 60 to 69 with cholangiocarcinoma.

The chain has TRBV10-3 and TRBJ2-7; 7 bases are shared with TRBD2. The length of the CDR3 is 11 residues. V dropped 8 bases and J dropped 5; count of bases not matched to a gene: 3. Germline CDR1 ENHRY, CDR2 SYGVKD. CDR3 amino acids: CAIGGVNEQYF. CDR3 nucleotide sequence: TGTGCCATCGGGGGGGTCAACGAGCAGTACTTC.

The rearrangement joins TRBV15 to TRBJ1-2, with no clear D. The CDR3 spans 12 residues. Germline CDR1 and CDR2: LNHNV and YYDKDF (reference sequence). The V and J ends lost 4 bases and 5 bases respectively, with 8 bases between them. The CDR3 spells CATSKRNYGYTF. Written as DNA, the CDR3 is TGTGCCACCAGCAAACGAAATTATGGCTACACCTTC.

This clone has a single count. The chain combines TRBV18 with TRBJ2-1, with D uncertain. Germline CDR1 KGHSH, CDR2 LQKENI. This CDR3 is built from 16 residues. The V gene lost 3 bases and the J gene lost 10 bases, with 22 bases spanning the gap. DNA for the CDR3: TGTGCCAGCTCACCTTCCCAAGACTCTGACCTCGGGGAGCAGTTCTTC. Encoded protein: CASSPSQDSDLGEQFF.

Only one count was recorded for this clone. This rearrangement joins TRBV28 to TRBJ1-6; 7 nucleotides agree with TRBD1. This CDR3 is built from 17 residues. Germline V CDR1 and CDR2: MDHEN, SYDVKM. Losses at the gene ends were 1 base for V and 9 bases for J; bases not matched to a gene: 12. CDR3 amino acids: CASSLLRRGGRVSPLHF. Here the CDR3 DNA reads TGTGCCAGCAGTTTATTAAGGAGAGGGGGCCGGGTTTCACCCCTCCACTTT.

The V gene is TRBV5-1, the J gene TRBJ2-1, with 7 positions matching TRBD1. This CDR3 is 13 amino acids long. Germline assignment: CDR1 SGHRS and CDR2 YFSETQ. The ends lost 0 bases at V and 9 bases at J; junction bases unmatched: 3. CDR3 DNA sequence: TGCGCCAGCAGCTTGGGACAGGGAACTGAGCAGTTCTTC. This translates into CASSLGQGTEQFF.

This sequence joins TRBV7-2 and TRBJ2-5; D is undetermined. The J call is doubtful: the DNA matches TRBJ2-7 better. The CDR3 is made up of 15 amino acids. Looked up from germline, CDR1 is SGHTA and CDR2 is FQGNSA. The CDR3 loop reads CASSLEVGSSYEQYF. The CDR3 nucleotides are TGTGCCAGCAGCTTAGAGGTAGGCTCCTCCTACGAGCAGTACTTC.

The sample holds one count of this clone. The chain has TRBV15 and TRBJ2-5; a possible D gene is TRBD2 (5 bases). From germline, CDR1 is LNHNV and CDR2 YYDKDF (reference sequence). The CDR3 consists of 14 residues. V lost 5 bases to trimming and J lost 2 bases, with 12 bases between them. As DNA, the CDR3 is TGTGCCACCAGCCTGGACTTGACACAAGAGACCCAGTACTTC. Translated, it gives CATSLDLTQETQYF.

The rearrangement links TRBV11-3 to TRBJ2-1; D ambiguous. This CDR3 is 14 amino acids long. With 4 bases removed from V and 1 base from J, the gap between germline ends came to 8 bases. CDR1 is SGHNT, CDR2 YENEEA, per germline. The CDR3 is CASSWRYSYNEQFF. CDR3 DNA sequence: TGTGCCAGCAGCTGGCGGTATTCCTACAATGAGCAGTTCTTC.

The chain employs TRBV28 and TRBJ2-3; 9 bases line up with TRBD1. CDR3 length: 16 amino acids. The germline V gene encodes CDR1 MDHEN and CDR2 SYDVKM. Unmatched junction bases numbered 7, after V lost 2 bases and J lost 4 bases. The CDR3 loop reads CASSLGTGSAPDTQYF. The CDR3 DNA reads TGTGCCAGCAGTTTAGGGACAGGGTCCGCACCAGATACGCAGTATTTT.

V and J are TRBV6-4 and TRBJ2-1, with unresolved D. The CDR3 runs to 13 residues. V lost 4 bases to trimming and J lost 8 bases, with 12 bases between them. Germline lookup yields CDR1 MRHNA and CDR2 SNTAGT. This chain's CDR3 is CASSGTVWDEQFF. The CDR3 DNA follows: TGTGCCAGCAGTGGGACGGTTTGGGATGAGCAGTTCTTC.

V gene TRBV9 combines with J gene TRBJ1-3, with a tentative D call TRBD1 (5 bases). Germline assignment: CDR1 SGDLS and CDR2 YYNGEE. This CDR3 spans 13 amino acids. V was cut by 4 bases and J by 8 bases, with 13 bases left in between. This chain's CDR3 is CASSLRDRDTIYF. The CDR3 DNA sequence: TGTGCCAGCAGCCTCCGGGACCGCGACACCATATATTTT.

The rearrangement joins TRBV11-2 to TRBJ2-4; no reliable D call. Germline V gene sequence: CDR1 SGHAT, CDR2 FQNNGV. This CDR3 comprises 11 residues. V was shortened by 1 base and J by 11 bases, with 6 bases between the two germline ends. The CDR3, as DNA: TGTGCCAGCAGCTTAGGGACCCTTCAGTACTTC. Its translation: CASSLGTLQYF.

The genes are TRBV7-3 and TRBJ2-1; 9 bases are a match to TRBD1. V trimming: 2 bases; J trimming: 4 bases; junction bases outside the gene matches: 3. Per the germline V gene, CDR1 is SGHTA and CDR2 is FQGTGA. The CDR3 covers 15 residues. CDR3 in amino acids: CASSLGQGIYNEQFF. The CDR3 DNA sequence: TGTGCCAGCAGCTTAGGACAGGGGATATACAATGAGCAGTTCTTC.

This chain connects TRBV6-5 to TRBJ1-5, with D perhaps matching TRBD1 (5 bases). The CDR3 runs to 13 residues. Germline assignment: CDR1 MNHEY and CDR2 SVGAGI. The V end was cut by 11 bases, the J end by 3 bases, with 14 bases between. As DNA, the CDR3 is TGTGCCGGCGGGGAACAGGTCAATCAGCCCCAGCATTTT. Protein: CAGGEQVNQPQHF.

V usage is TRBV2 and J usage is TRBJ2-7, with 7 bases matching TRBD1. Losses at the gene ends were 3 bases for V and 1 base for J; bases not matched to a gene: 3. Germline CDR1 is SNHLY and CDR2 is FYNNEI. This CDR3 region has 14 residues. The CDR3 nucleotides are TGTGCCAGCAGTGATGGCAGGGGGTCCTACGAGCAGTACTTC. It yields the protein CASSDGRGSYEQYF.

V is TRBV28 and J is TRBJ2-7, with 7 bases aligning to TRBD2. Germline CDR1 MDHEN, CDR2 SYDVKM. The CDR3 contains 13 residues. V gave up 6 bases and J gave up 3 bases; unmatched junction bases: 5. The CDR3 reads CASRKGLIYEQYF. CDR3 bases: TGTGCCAGCAGGAAGGGACTAATCTACGAGCAGTACTTC. Combining the CDR3 with reference TRBV28 and TRBJ2-7 gives the whole variable domain DVKVTQSSRYLVKRTGEKVFLECVQDMDHENMFWYRQDPGLGLRLIYFSYDVKMKEKGDIPEGYSVSREKKERFSLILESASTNQTSMYLCASRKGLIYEQYFGPGTRLTVT.